This passage covers 10 T cell receptor beta chains from one sample sequenced in a study of blood T cell repertoires in COVID-19. Profiling relied on immunoSEQ multiplex PCR, and the TCRdb table lists in-frame clones only, not all of them. The sample consists of fewer than 350,000 clones, roughly nine tenths of them appearing once. Material: PBMCs or T cells enriched from blood (not recorded which). The receptor source for this set is a woman between 35 and 50 years old who had recovered from COVID-19.

The chain joins TRBV28 to TRBJ1-2; D is perhaps TRBD1 (6 bases). Trimming removed 3 bases at V and 8 bases at J, with 16 bases between. The germline gives CDR1 MDHEN, CDR2 SYDVKM. The CDR3 runs to 14 residues. The CDR3 DNA sequence: TGTGCCAGCAGTTTTGTGGGGGCTAGGCGCGGCTACACCTTC. Its translation: CASSFVGARRGYTF.

This sequence joins TRBV7-2 and TRBJ2-7; TRBD1 matches at 9 bases. J gave up 4 bases and V 4 bases, and 8 bases lay outside the gene matches. Per germline, CDR1 SGHTA and CDR2 FQGNSA. The CDR3 sequence is 15 residues long. CDR3 in amino acids: CASSWGQGRSYEQYF. The CDR3 DNA sequence: TGTGCCAGCAGCTGGGGACAGGGTCGAAGTTACGAGCAGTACTTC.

The chain joins TRBV7-3 to TRBJ2-3; TRBD2 agrees at 8 bases. This CDR3 region has 16 residues. Unmatched junction bases numbered 6, after V lost 1 base and J lost 3 bases. Germline CDR1 is SGHTA and CDR2 is FQGTGA. The CDR3 protein is CASSLIPAGVTDTQYF. CDR3 nucleotides: TGTGCCAGCAGCTTAATCCCAGCGGGAGTTACAGATACGCAGTATTTT.

Only a few counts were recorded for this clone. The gene calls are TRBV27 and TRBJ2-1, with 8 bases fitting TRBD2. V shed 0 bases and J 5 bases; nucleotides not matched to a gene: 6. This CDR3 comprises 16 residues. Looked up from germline, CDR1 is MNHEY and CDR2 is SMNVEV (reference sequence). DNA of the CDR3: TGTGCCAGCAGTTTATCCCGGACTAGCATACACAATGAGCAGTTCTTC. This gives the protein CASSLSRTSIHNEQFF.

This clone was counted once. CDR3 bases: TGTGCCAGCTCACCAGGGACTAGCGGGAGGGCCGAGCAGTACTTC. Its translation: CASSPGTSGRAEQYF. This chain connects TRBV18 to TRBJ2-7, with 16 positions matching TRBD2. The CDR3 contains 15 residues. CDR1 and CDR2 from the germline V gene are KGHSH and LQKENI. After removal of 2 bases from V and 6 bases from J, the junction contained 1 base not matched to a gene. Based on the CDR3 plus reference TRBV18 and TRBJ2-7, the full variable domain is NAGVMQNPRHLVRRRGQEARLRCSPMKGHSHVYWYRQLPEEGLKFMVYLQKENIIDESGMPKERFSAEFPKEGPSILRIQQVVRGDSAAYFCASSPGTSGRAEQYFGPGTRLTVT.

The chain has TRBV29-1 and TRBJ2-7, with 8 bases that match TRBD2. The CDR3 has 13 residues. With 1 base clipped from V and 7 bases from J, the junction kept 6 bases outside the gene matches. From germline, CDR1 is SQVTM and CDR2 ANQGSEA. Here the CDR3 DNA reads TGCAGCGTTGAAGTGGGCGGGAGGAATGAGCAGTACTTC. This translates into CSVEVGGRNEQYF.

This clone occurred once. The rearrangement joins TRBV28 to TRBJ1-2, with a weak D call TRBD1 (6 bases). The germline V gene has CDR1 MDHEN and CDR2 SYDVKM. This CDR3 contains 13 residues. The germline V and J ends were trimmed by 6 bases and 2 bases, with 10 bases remaining between them. In nucleotides, the CDR3 is TGTGCCAGCAGATTCAGGGGCAACTATGGCTACACCTTC. It codes for CASRFRGNYGYTF.

The CDR3 is CASSFTGDATEAFF. The CDR3 nucleotides are TGTGCCAGCTCATTTACAGGGGATGCGACTGAAGCTTTCTTT. The rearrangement uses TRBV18 and TRBJ1-1, with 7 bases that match TRBD1. CDR1 KGHSH and CDR2 LQKENI come from the germline V gene. The CDR3 length is 14 residues. V lost 5 bases, J lost 5 bases, and 8 bases stayed unmatched.

The genes are TRBV29-1 and TRBJ2-1; 11 nucleotides match TRBD2. The CDR3 sequence is 17 residues long. Germline V gene data show CDR1 as SQVTM and CDR2 as ANQGSEA. V lost 0 bases and J lost 4; bases outside the gene matches: 8. DNA of the CDR3: TGCAGCGTTGAAGAATCCCTAGCGGGAGGAGTATACAATGAGCAGTTCTTC. Translating it yields CSVEESLAGGVYNEQFF.

The chain uses TRBV15 and TRBJ2-1, with 7 bases fitting TRBD2. Germline trimming cut 1 base from V and 7 bases from J; bases unmatched to any gene: 4. The CDR3 extends over 14 amino acids. Germline V CDR1 and CDR2: LNHNV, YYDKDF (reference sequence). The CDR3 nucleotides are TGTGCCACCAGCAGAGGGGGAGGGTGGAATGAGCAGTTCTTC. Protein sequence: CATSRGGGWNEQFF.